Each of the 9 T cell receptor beta chains below was sequenced from the same sample in a study of blood T cell repertoires in COVID-19. TCRdb keeps only in-frame clones here, not all; method: immunoSEQ multiplex PCR. The sample consists of roughly 220,000 clones, approximately 90% of them appearing once. The sequenced sample consisted of PBMCs or T cells enriched from blood (not recorded which). Receptors originate from a woman aged 18-30 years in a cohort exposed to, infected with or recovered from COVID-19 (not recorded which).

On this clone itself: This CDR3 is also generated by other DNA sequences in the sample. The chain is built from TRBV5-1 and TRBJ2-3; D unresolved. The germline gives CDR1 SGHRS, CDR2 YFSETQ. Deletions cut 3 bases from V and 0 bases from J, with 8 bases between. The CDR3 length is 14 residues. The CDR3 nucleotides are TGCGCCAGCAGCTCCCCAGGCAGCACAGATACGCAGTATTTT. This sequence encodes CASSSPGSTDTQYF.

This clone was seen once. The chain carries TRBV18 and TRBJ2-7; maybe TRBD2 (5 bases). The CDR3 sequence is 12 residues long. Germline CDR1 and CDR2: KGHSH and LQKENI. With 2 bases removed from V and 7 bases from J, the gap between germline ends came to 9 bases. The CDR3 nucleotides read TGTGCCAGCTCACCAGAGACGGGGGAGCAGTACTTC. Translated, it gives CASSPETGEQYF.

This clone was detected once. The rearrangement joins TRBV28 to TRBJ1-2, with D hard to call. V lost 7 bases and J 7 bases, leaving 16 bases between the germline ends. The CDR3 extends over 13 amino acids. Germline CDR1 and CDR2: MDHEN and SYDVKM. CDR3 nucleotides: TGTGCCAGCAACCTCCGGGTCCCTGGTGGCTACACCTTC. This codes for CASNLRVPGGYTF.

This clone was recorded a few times. The chain is built from TRBV5-1 and TRBJ2-3; 12 positions match TRBD2. The germline gives CDR1 SGHRS, CDR2 YFSETQ. V lost 4 bases and J lost 2; bases outside the gene matches: 5. The CDR3 spans 16 residues. The CDR3, as DNA: TGCGCCAGCAGCCAAGGACTAGCGGGACTCACAGATACGCAGTATTTT. Amino acid sequence: CASSQGLAGLTDTQYF.

The gene calls are TRBV7-2 and TRBJ1-2; 9 bases agree with TRBD1. Germline trimming cut 4 bases from V and 7 bases from J; bases unmatched to any gene: 7. This CDR3 spans 14 amino acids. The V gene's germline CDR1 is SGHTA and CDR2 FQGNSA. Here the CDR3 reads CASSSGQGIGGYTF. The CDR3 bases are TGTGCCAGCAGCTCAGGACAGGGGATAGGTGGCTACACCTTC.

A single count supports this clone. J is TRBJ2-1 and V is TRBV7-8; TRBD2 matches at 15 bases. V lost 2 bases, J lost 5 bases, and 7 bases stayed unmatched. The CDR3 has 18 residues. Germline V gives CDR1 SGHVS, CDR2 FQNEAQ. Here the CDR3 reads CASSLRTSGRVADNEQFF. In nucleotides, the CDR3 is TGTGCCAGCAGCTTAAGGACTAGCGGGAGGGTTGCAGACAATGAGCAGTTCTTC.

The V call is TRBV7-3, the J call TRBJ1-1, with 8 bases identical to TRBD1. Looked up from germline, CDR1 is SGHTA and CDR2 is FQGTGA. Losses at the gene ends were 5 bases for V and 0 bases for J; bases not matched to a gene: 5. The CDR3 has 15 amino acids. The CDR3 DNA reads TGTGCCAGCAGCCCGGACAGGGAAATGAACACTGAAGCTTTCTTT. Encoded protein: CASSPDREMNTEAFF.

The chain recombines TRBV7-9 with TRBJ2-1, with D perhaps matching TRBD2 (6 bases). The V and J ends lost 3 bases and 6 bases respectively, with 12 bases between them. CDR3 length: 14 residues. Germline lookup yields CDR1 SEHNR and CDR2 FQNEAQ (reference sequence). CDR3: CASSLGLILNEQFF. For the CDR3, the DNA is TGTGCCAGCAGCTTGGGACTTATTCTCAATGAGCAGTTCTTC.

The chain is built from TRBV19 and TRBJ1-1; D remains unclear. CDR1 LNHDA and CDR2 SQIVND come from the germline V gene (reference sequence). The V end lost 3 bases, the J end lost 5 bases, and 10 bases lay between the germline ends. The CDR3 extends over 13 amino acids. In nucleotides, the CDR3 is TGTGCCAGTAGTATTCCCGGGGTGACTGAAGCTTTCTTT. Translating gives CASSIPGVTEAFF.